This T cell receptor beta chain was documented in a study of blood T cell repertoires in COVID-19. Study details: Spain, Italy and the United States supplied samples that represented acute and convalescent COVID-19.

The authors' processing: Using reference gene primer amplification, nucleated cell counts were estimated. Sequenced by immunoSEQ multiplex PCR; TCRdb stores in-frame clones only, minus some. Clonal size and the V and J genes are those of that table, whereas D and trimming came from the DNA. The profile shows over 400,000 clones, 70% to 90% of them singletons. Trimming took 3 bases from V and 9 from J, leaving 12 bases between them. This CDR3 has 13 amino acids. Germline loops: CDR1 SGHNT, CDR2 YYREEE (reference sequence). This sequence was found in a woman aged 45 to 65 with COVID-19, enrolled during active disease. The sample comprised peripheral blood. The chain employs TRBV5-4 and TRBJ1-4; D perhaps matches TRBD1 (5 bases). CDR3 nucleotide sequence: TGTGCCAGCAGCTCAATGGGGCAAAAAAAACTGTTTTTT. This codes for CASSSMGQKKLFF. Variable domain in full (rest from reference TRBV5-4 and TRBJ1-4): ETGVTQSPTHLIKTRGQQVTLRCSSQSGHNTVSWYQQALGQGPQFIFQYYREEENGRGNFPPRFSGLQFPNYSSELNVNALELDDSALYLCASSSMGQKKLFFGSGTQLSVL.